This TCR beta chain is from a study of blood T cell repertoires in COVID-19. Whole-study context: The United States, Italy and Spain provided the acute and convalescent COVID-19 samples. T cells, B-cell-depleted T cells, or PBMCs provided the cDNA or gDNA that served as material.

Per the original methods: Nucleated cell number was recorded as an estimate derived from reference gene primer amplification. Here immunoSEQ multiplex PCR was the method, and the copy in TCRdb shows in-frame clones only, minus some. That table is the source of V, J and clone size, and D and trimming were worked out from the DNA. The profile shows more than 120,000 clones, 85% to 90% of them singletons. Germline V lookup: CDR1 MDHEN, CDR2 SYDVKM. This CDR3 has 14 amino acids. The trim removed 5 bases at V and 9 bases at J, leaving 8 bases unmatched. The V and J genes are TRBV28 and TRBJ2-7; 12 bases match TRBD2. This TCR came from a woman aged 45-60 years with active or convalescent COVID-19. Sequenced material: peripheral blood. The CDR3 is CASSPLAGGPGQYF. The DNA for the CDR3 is TGTGCCAGCAGTCCGCTAGCGGGAGGGCCGGGGCAGTACTTC.